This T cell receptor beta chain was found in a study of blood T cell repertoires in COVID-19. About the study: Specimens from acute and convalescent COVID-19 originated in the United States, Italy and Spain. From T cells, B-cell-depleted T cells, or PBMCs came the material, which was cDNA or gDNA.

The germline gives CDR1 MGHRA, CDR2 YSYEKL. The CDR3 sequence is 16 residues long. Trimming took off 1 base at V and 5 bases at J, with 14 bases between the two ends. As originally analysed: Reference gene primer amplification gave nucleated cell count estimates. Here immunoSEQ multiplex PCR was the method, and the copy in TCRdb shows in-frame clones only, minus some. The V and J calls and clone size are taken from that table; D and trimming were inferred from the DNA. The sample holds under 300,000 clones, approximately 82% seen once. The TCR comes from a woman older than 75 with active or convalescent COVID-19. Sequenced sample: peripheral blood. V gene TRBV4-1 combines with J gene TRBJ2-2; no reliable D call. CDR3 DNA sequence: TGCGCCAGCAGCCAAGGAGCGAATGTGGGTACCGGGGAGCTGTTTTTT. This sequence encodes CASSQGANVGTGELFF.